The present entry profiles one T cell receptor beta chain with its context. Its cognate antigen is unknown. Clones were read by immunoSEQ multiplex PCR, and TCRdb kept only the in-frame ones, dropping some. Here the sample spans fewer than 120,000 clones, roughly four fifths being singletons. This sample is drawn from a study of T cell responses to AZD1222 COVID-19 vaccine. Study outcomes and limitations: Donor demographics were predominantly white British with a female majority; clonal diversity may be underestimated.

Germline CDR1 reads SGDLS; CDR2 reads YYNGEE. V lost 0 bases, J lost 10 bases, and 11 bases lay in between. The CDR3 totals 13 residues. The chain uses TRBV9 and TRBJ2-1, with D perhaps TRBD2 (5 bases). This clonotype originated in an adult in good health. Sequenced material: peripheral blood, taken on day 0 of AZD1222 vaccination. The CDR3 region has the DNA TGTGCCAGCAGCGTAGTGGCCCCGGGGGAGCAGTTCTTC. Translated: CASSVVAPGEQFF.